The 3 T cell receptor beta chains below were found in one sample sequenced in a study of shared clonotypes between healthy human individuals (dated by TCRdb to the early 2020s). Preparation of the library involved the immunoSEQ multiplex PCR assay. TCRdb carries this immuneACCESS record with in-frame sequences only. Its versions omit some clonotypes, under half of them owing to an unresolved V gene in the studies checked, with the rest unexplained. This sample lists about 2 million clones; roughly 96% were detected once. The biggest ten clones account for more than 0.1% of the sample. Sample: naive CD4+ T cells sorted from blood. In light of the paper, this sample's cell subset or site label describes: CD45RA+ positively selected. The source of these receptors is a man aged 18-30 years in good health.

This chain joins TRBV7-9 and TRBJ1-3; D call uncertain. The CDR3 has 13 amino acids. Trimming took off 3 bases at V and 2 bases at J, with 5 bases between the two ends. Germline values: CDR1 SEHNR, CDR2 FQNEAQ (reference sequence). CDR3 protein: CASSFPAGNTIYF. CDR3 coding DNA: TGTGCCAGCAGCTTCCCGGCTGGAAACACCATATATTTT.

This clone has a single count. The chain joins TRBV27 to TRBJ1-1; D gene ambiguous. From germline, CDR1 is MNHEY and CDR2 SMNVEV (reference sequence). The CDR3 has 13 amino acids. Trimming removed 5 bases at V and 0 bases at J, with 7 bases between. The DNA of the CDR3 is TGTGCCAGCAGTCCGACCGTGAACACTGAAGCTTTCTTT. This encodes CASSPTVNTEAFF.

The CDR3 DNA reads TGTGCCAGCGGCCGGGACAGGGTAACTAATGAAAAACTGTTTTTT. It specifies CASGRDRVTNEKLFF. The chain uses TRBV11-2 and TRBJ1-4, with 9 bases matching TRBD1. Germline V gives CDR1 SGHAT, CDR2 FQNNGV. The CDR3 sequence is 15 residues long. The ends lost 8 bases at V and 1 base at J; junction bases unmatched: 5.